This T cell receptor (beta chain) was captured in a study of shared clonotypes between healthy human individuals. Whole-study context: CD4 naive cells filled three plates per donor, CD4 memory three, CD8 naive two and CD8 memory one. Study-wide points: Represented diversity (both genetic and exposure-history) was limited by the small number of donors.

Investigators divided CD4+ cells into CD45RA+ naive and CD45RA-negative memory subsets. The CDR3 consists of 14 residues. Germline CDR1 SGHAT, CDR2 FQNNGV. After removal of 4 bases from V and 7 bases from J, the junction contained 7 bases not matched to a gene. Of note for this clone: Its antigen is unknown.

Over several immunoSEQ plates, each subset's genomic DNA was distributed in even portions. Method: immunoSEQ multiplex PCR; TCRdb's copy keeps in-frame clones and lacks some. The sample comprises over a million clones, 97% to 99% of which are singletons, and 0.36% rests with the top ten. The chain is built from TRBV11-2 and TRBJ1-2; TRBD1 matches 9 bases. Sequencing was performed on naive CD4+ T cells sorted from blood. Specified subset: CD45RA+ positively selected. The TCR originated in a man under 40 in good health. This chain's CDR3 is CASSSPGTGSGYTF. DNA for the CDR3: TGTGCCAGCAGCTCCCCCGGGACAGGGAGTGGCTACACCTTC.